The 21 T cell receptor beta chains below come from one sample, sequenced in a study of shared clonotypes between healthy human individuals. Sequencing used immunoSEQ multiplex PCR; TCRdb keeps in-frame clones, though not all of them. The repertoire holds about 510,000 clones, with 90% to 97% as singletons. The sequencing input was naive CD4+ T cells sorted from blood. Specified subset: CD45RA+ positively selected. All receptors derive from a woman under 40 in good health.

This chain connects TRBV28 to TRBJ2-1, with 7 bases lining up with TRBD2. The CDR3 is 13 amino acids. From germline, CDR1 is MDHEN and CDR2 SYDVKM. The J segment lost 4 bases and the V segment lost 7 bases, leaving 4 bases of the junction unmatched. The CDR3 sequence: CASTLAEYNEQFF. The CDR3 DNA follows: TGTGCCAGCACCCTAGCGGAGTACAATGAGCAGTTCTTC.

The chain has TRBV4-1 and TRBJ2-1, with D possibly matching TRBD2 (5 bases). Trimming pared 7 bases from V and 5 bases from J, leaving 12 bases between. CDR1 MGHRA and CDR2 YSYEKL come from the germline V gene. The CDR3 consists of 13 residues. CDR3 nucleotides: TGCGCCAGCATGGGCGGGCCACACAATGAGCAGTTCTTC. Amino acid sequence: CASMGGPHNEQFF.

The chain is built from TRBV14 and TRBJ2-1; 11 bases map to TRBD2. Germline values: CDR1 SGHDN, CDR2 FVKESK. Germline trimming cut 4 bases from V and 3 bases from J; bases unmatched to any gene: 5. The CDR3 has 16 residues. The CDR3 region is CASSRLAGLFYNEQFF. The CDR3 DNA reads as TGTGCCAGCAGCCGACTAGCGGGACTCTTCTACAATGAGCAGTTCTTC.

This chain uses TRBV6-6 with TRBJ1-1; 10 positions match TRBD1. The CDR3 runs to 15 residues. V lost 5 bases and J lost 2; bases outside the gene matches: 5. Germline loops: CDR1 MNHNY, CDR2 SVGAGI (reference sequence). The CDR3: CASSTGQGVNTEAFF. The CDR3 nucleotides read TGTGCCAGCAGTACCGGACAGGGGGTAAACACTGAAGCTTTCTTT.

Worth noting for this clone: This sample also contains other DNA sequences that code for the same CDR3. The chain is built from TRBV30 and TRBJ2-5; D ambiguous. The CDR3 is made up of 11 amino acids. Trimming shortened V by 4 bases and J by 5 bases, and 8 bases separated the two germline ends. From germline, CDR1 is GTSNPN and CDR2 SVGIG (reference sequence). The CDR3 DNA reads TGTGCCTGGACCGTTCGGGAGACCCAGTACTTC. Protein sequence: CAWTVRETQYF.

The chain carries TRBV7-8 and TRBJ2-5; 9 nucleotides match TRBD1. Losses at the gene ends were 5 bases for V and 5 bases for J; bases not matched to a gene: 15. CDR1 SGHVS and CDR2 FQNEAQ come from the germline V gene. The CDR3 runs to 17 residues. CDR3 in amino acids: CASSAVYTGGPRETQYF. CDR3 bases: TGTGCCAGCAGCGCAGTGTATACAGGGGGCCCCCGGGAGACCCAGTACTTC.

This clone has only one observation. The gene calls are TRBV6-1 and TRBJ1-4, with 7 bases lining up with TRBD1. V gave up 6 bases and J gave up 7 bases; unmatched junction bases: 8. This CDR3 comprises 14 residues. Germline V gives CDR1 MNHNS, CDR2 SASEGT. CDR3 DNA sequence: TGTGCCAGCAGGGACGACAGGGCTGTTGAAAAACTGTTTTTT. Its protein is CASRDDRAVEKLFF.

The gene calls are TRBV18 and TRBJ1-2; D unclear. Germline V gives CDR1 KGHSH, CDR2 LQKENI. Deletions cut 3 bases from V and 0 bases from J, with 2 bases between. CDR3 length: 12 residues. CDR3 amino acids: CASSPSNYGYTF. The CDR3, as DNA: TGTGCCAGCTCACCTTCTAACTATGGCTACACCTTC.

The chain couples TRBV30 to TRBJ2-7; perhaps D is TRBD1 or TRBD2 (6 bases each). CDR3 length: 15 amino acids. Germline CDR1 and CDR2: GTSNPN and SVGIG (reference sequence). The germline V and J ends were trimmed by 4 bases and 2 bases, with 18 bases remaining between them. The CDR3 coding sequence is TGTGCCTGGAAATCGGTCGGGGGCCCTGCCTACGAGCAGTACTTC. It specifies CAWKSVGGPAYEQYF.

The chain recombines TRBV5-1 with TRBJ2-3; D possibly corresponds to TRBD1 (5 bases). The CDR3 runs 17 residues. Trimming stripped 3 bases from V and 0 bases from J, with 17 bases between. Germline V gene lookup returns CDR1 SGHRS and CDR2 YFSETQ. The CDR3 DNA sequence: TGCGCCAGCAGCTCATCCCCTCAGGGTACTAGCACAGATACGCAGTATTTT. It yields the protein CASSSSPQGTSTDTQYF. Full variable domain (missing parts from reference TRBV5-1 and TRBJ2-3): KAGVTQTPRYLIKTRGQQVTLSCSPISGHRSVSWYQQTPGQGLQFLFEYFSETQRNKGNFPGRFSGRQFSNSRSEMNVSTLELGDSALYLCASSSSPQGTSTDTQYFGPGTRLTVL.

CDR3 coding DNA: TGCGCCAGCCGACTCAGGGGGCAGTGGGTTGAAAAACTGTTTTTT. This encodes CASRLRGQWVEKLFF. The gene calls are TRBV5-1 and TRBJ1-4; 8 nucleotides match TRBD1. V shed 7 bases and J 7 bases; nucleotides not matched to a gene: 12. Germline V lookup: CDR1 SGHRS, CDR2 YFSETQ. The CDR3 is 15 residues long.

CDR3 nucleotide sequence: TGTGCCAGCAGTTGGGAGACAGGGGTTCGCAATCAGCCCCAGCATTTT. It specifies CASSWETGVRNQPQHF. The genes are TRBV28 and TRBJ1-5; 8 nucleotides align to TRBD1. The ends lost 4 bases at V and 2 bases at J; junction bases unmatched: 7. The germline gives CDR1 MDHEN, CDR2 SYDVKM. This CDR3 is built from 16 residues.

CDR3 DNA sequence: TGTGCCAGCAAGAATATAGGAGAAGCTTTCTTT. Encoded protein: CASKNIGEAFF. The V and J genes are TRBV6-5 and TRBJ1-1; D uncertain. The CDR3 loop spans 11 amino acids. The V end was cut by 7 bases, the J end by 8 bases, with 11 bases between. CDR1 and CDR2 (germline): MNHEY, SVGAGI.

As DNA, the CDR3 is TGTGCCAGCAGCGTAGCTGGTTTGGGACAGGTCCCTGAAGCTTTCTTT. Its translation: CASSVAGLGQVPEAFF. This chain links TRBV9 with TRBJ1-1; 8 bases map to TRBD1. This CDR3 has 16 amino acids. With V trimmed by 0 bases and J by 6 bases, 10 bases remained unmatched. Per germline, CDR1 SGDLS and CDR2 YYNGEE.

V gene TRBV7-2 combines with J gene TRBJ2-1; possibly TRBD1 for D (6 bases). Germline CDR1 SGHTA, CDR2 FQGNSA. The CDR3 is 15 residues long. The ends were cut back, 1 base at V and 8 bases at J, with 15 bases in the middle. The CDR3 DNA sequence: TGTGCCAGCAGCTTAGTGACCAGGGGTTGGGATGAGCAGTTCTTC. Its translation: CASSLVTRGWDEQFF. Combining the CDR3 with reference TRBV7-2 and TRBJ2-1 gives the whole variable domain GAGVSQSPSNKVTEKGKDVELRCDPISGHTALYWYRQSLGQGLEFLIYFQGNSAPDKSGLPSDRFSAERTGGSVSTLTIQRTQQEDSAVYLCASSLVTRGWDEQFFGPGTRLTVL.

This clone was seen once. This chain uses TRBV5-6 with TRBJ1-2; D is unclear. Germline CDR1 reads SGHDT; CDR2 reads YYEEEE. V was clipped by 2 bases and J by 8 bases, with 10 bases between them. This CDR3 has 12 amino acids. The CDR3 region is CASSFWTGGYTF. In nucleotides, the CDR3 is TGTGCCAGCAGCTTCTGGACGGGAGGCTACACCTTC.

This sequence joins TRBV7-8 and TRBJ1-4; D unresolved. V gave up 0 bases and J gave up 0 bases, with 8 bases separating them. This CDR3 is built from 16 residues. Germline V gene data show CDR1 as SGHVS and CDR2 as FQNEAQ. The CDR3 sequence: CASSLARITTNEKLFF. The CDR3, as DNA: TGTGCCAGCAGCTTAGCCAGGATTACAACTAATGAAAAACTGTTTTTT.

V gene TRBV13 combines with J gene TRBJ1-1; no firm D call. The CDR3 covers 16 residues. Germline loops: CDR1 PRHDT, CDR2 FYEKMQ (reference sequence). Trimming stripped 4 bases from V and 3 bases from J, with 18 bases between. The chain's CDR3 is CASSSGWGLIDTEAFF. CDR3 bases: TGTGCCAGCAGCTCGGGGTGGGGATTAATTGACACTGAAGCTTTCTTT.

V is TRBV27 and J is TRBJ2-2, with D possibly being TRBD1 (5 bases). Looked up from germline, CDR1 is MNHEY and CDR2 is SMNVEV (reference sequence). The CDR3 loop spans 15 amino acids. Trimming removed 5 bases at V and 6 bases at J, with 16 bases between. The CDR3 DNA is TGTGCCAGCAGTCACATAAGTCTGGGGCCCGGGGAGCTGTTTTTT. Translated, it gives CASSHISLGPGELFF.

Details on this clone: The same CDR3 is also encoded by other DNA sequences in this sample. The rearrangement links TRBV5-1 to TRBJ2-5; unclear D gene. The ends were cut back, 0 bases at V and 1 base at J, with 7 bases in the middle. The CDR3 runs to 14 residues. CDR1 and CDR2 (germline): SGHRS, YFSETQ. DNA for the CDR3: TGCGCCAGCAGCTTGGCAGGTCTCCAAGAGACCCAGTACTTC. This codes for CASSLAGLQETQYF.

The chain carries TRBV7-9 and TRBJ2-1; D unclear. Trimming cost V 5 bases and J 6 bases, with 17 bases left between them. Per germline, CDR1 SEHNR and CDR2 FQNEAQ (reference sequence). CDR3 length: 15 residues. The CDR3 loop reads CASSPIVGPGNEQFF. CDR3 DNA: TGTGCCAGCAGCCCAATAGTTGGGCCTGGCAATGAGCAGTTCTTC.